This TCR beta chain was sequenced during a study of radiation and T cells in renal cell carcinoma (TCRdb year 2020). Broadly, across the study: Samples came from a clinical trial, in which primary renal cell carcinomas received 15 Gy stereotactic body radiation therapy followed by nephrectomy 4 weeks later. In total, approximately 53 samples, comprising 26 tumors and approximately 27 peripheral blood samples, were subjected to TCR beta sequencing. Across all 50 or so samples, 4 million to 5 million unique CDR3 nucleotide sequences encoding 2,658,974 unique CDR3 amino acid sequences were identified.

Spanning cysteine to phenylalanine, the CDR3 consists of 14 amino acids. The DNA shown is the 42-base CDR3, in frame from base 1. Trimming takes 1 base from V and 1 base from J, and the germline ends sit 9 bases apart. As encoded in the germline V gene, CDR1 is SGHRS while CDR2 is YFSETQ. The sample's time point, from its label and the paper: baseline pretreatment blood. This specimen's treatment or condition label, per the study, means: 15 Gy SBRT to primary tumor, nephrectomy 4 weeks later. To track tumor-enriched clonotypes, serial peripheral blood was sampled from radiation-treated patients at baseline and at 2 weeks and 4 weeks after SBRT. Every patient had renal cell carcinoma of clear cell pathology. Genomic DNA for TCR sequencing was prepared using the QIAamp DNA Blood Mini Kit (Qiagen). The analyses included only samples that passed all quality control checks. Concerning this clone: The antigen this receptor binds is unknown. No quality values exist for individual bases; no much larger clone is one base distant.

The full study reports these points: Because no pretreatment tumor biopsies were available, whether clonotypes were present in the tumor at baseline could not be determined. Dynamics of the blood repertoire were not tracked past 4 weeks after treatment. Top tumor clonotypes rose in blood from baseline to 2 weeks post-radiation, then contracted by 4 weeks, suggesting transient expansion of tumor-resident clones. The single-armed trial design could not address effects of radiation dose or scheduling on the TCR repertoire.

Following the manufacturer's recommendations, the immunoSEQ kit was used to generate TCR beta libraries from genomic DNA. For library preparation, a first multiplex PCR was performed with proprietary primers, followed by a second PCR in which unique barcodes were added, and bead cleanups were performed after each round. Each sample batch included a kit-provided positive control reaction and a negative control reaction. The final libraries were assessed on an Agilent 4200 TapeStation D1000 ScreenTape, pooled by volume, and quantified by qPCR. Sequencing was performed on an Illumina NextSeq500 with a MidOutput 150-cycle cartridge, and 156 Read1 and 15 Index1 cycles were run with kit custom primers. The pooled library was loaded at roughly 0.94 pM with an approximately 21% PhiX control spike-in. The original methods were these. The vendor-processed data were analyzed in R, and a clonotype was defined as all T cells that share the same CDR3 nucleotide sequence. For clone abundance analyses, frequencies were normalized to the 10,000 most abundant clones in each sample. Public T cell clones, which averaged fewer than five per sample, were excluded before analysis. Tumor-enriched and baseline blood-enriched clonotypes were defined by at least a 32-fold difference in abundance between compartments. A beta-binomial differential abundance model was applied to find clonotypes that expanded or contracted between blood time points. Tumor-blood repertoire similarity was measured with the Baroni-Urbani and Buser coefficient, and group comparisons used two-tailed Wilcoxon tests in R. TCRdb stores this immuneACCESS table with in-frame sequences only. Part of the clones is absent; in the studies checked, under half of the shortfall reflects unresolved V genes, and no reason is known for the rest. That table supplies the V and J calls and clone size; D and trimming were determined from the DNA. Within this sample are approximately 150,000 clones, with around 78% of them counted one time only. Jointly, the top ten make up approximately 20% of the sample.

Sequencing used blood, obtained from a patient whose treatment included radiotherapy and nephrectomy. The rearranged segments are TRBV5-1 and TRBJ2-7, with the D gene too uncertain to name. The TCR was taken from a woman aged 45-65 years with renal cell carcinoma. The CDR3 protein sequence reads: CASSLLVSSYEQYF. The nucleotide sequence is TGCGCCAGCAGCTTGTTAGTCAGTTCCTACGAGCAGTACTTC.